A few counts support the clone carrying this T cell receptor beta chain. The antigen remains undetermined. The sample is drawn from a study of CD8+ T cells in alopecia areata. Findings and limits, study-wide: In lesional scalp, particularly from alopecia totalis/universalis, clonality was higher than in normal scalp.

The CDR3 length is 18 residues. V was trimmed by 3 bases and J by 2 bases, leaving 22 bases between them. Germline CDR1 and CDR2: SGHDT and YYEEEE. Extraction and reverse transcription of RNA yielded cDNA as the sequencing template. Method: immunoSEQ multiplex PCR; TCRdb's copy keeps in-frame clones and lacks some. Among tens of thousands of clones listed, approximately 61% were seen once. J is TRBJ2-3 and V is TRBV5-6; perhaps TRBD2 as D (6 bases). This sample comprised CD8+ T cells sorted from blood, obtained at week 0. The receptor was isolated from a human donor with alopecia areata. In DNA, the CDR3 is TGTGCCAGCAGCTCGGGTTATGCGGGACTCCGGGACACAGATACGCAGTATTTT. Translated: CASSSGYAGLRDTDTQYF. Full variable domain (remainder filled in from reference TRBV5-6 and TRBJ2-3): DAGVTQSPTHLIKTRGQQVTLRCSPKSGHDTVSWYQQALGQGPQFIFQYYEEEERQRGNFPDRFSGHQFPNYSSELNVNALLLGDSALYLCASSSGYAGLRDTDTQYFGPGTRLTVL.